These 13 T cell receptor delta chains share one sample of origin, sequenced in a study of gamma-delta T cells after stem cell transplantation. TCRdb processed the RT-PCR reads again with the CATT caller. The sample records about 1,500 delta-chain clones, roughly 15% being singletons. Sequencing input: gamma-delta T cells. The receptor source for this set is a human donor. It is not recorded whose cells these are; they may come from a transplant donor.

There are a few counts of this clone. The protein given by TCRdb reflects a much larger clone and differs at residue 12 from this DNA's translation, likely from a read error; the protein shown is the DNA's translation. The gene calls are TRDV2 and TRDJ1; 10 positions agree with TRDD3. From germline, CDR1 is GEAIGNYY and CDR2 EKD. With V trimmed by 2 bases and J by 0 bases, 14 bases remained unmatched. The CDR3 covers 19 residues. Here the CDR3 DNA reads TGTGCCTGTGACAACCTAGGCTTCACTGGGGGATCCTACACCGATAAACTCATCTTT. Protein sequence: CACDNLGFTGGSYTDKLIF.

Concerning this clone itself: A far larger clone is a single base away, which makes a read error likely. The V call is TRDV2, the J call TRDJ3, with 8 bases fitting TRDD3. The CDR3 runs to 20 residues. Germline V gene lookup returns CDR1 GEAIGNYY and CDR2 EKD. V lost 2 bases, J lost 3 bases, and 14 bases stayed unmatched. The CDR3 DNA reads as TGTGCCTGTGACAATGTACTGAGGGATACGCTCAGCTGGGACACCCGACAGATGTTTTTC. Amino acid sequence: CACDNVLRDTLSWDTRQMFF.

As regards this clone: A far bigger clonotype differs at one base, so this is likely a read error. Within the sample, other DNA sequences also encode this same CDR3. This chain links TRDV2 with TRDJ1, with TRDD3 matching 12 bases. Germline CDR1 is GEAIGNYY and CDR2 is EKD. CDR3 length: 16 amino acids. CDR3 DNA sequence: TGTGCCTGCGACAATGTACTGGGGGATACAACCGATAAACTCATCTTT. Translating it yields CACDNVLGDTTDKLIF.

Comment on this clone: The TCRdb record carries a much larger clone's protein, which differs from this DNA's translation at residue 5; a read error is the likely cause, and the protein listed here is the DNA translation. The rearrangement uses TRDV2 and TRDJ1; TRDD3 matches 10 bases. This CDR3 is 18 amino acids long. The germline V gene encodes CDR1 GEAIGNYY and CDR2 EKD. Trimming cost V 3 bases and J 0 bases; bases outside gene matches: 12. The CDR3: CACDALLGDSQYTDKLIF. The CDR3 DNA reads as TGTGCCTGTGACGCCCTACTGGGGGATTCCCAGTACACCGATAAACTCATCTTT.

This clone rates as large. The sample has other DNA sequences that encode this CDR3 too. The chain links TRDV2 to TRDJ1; 7 bases match TRDD3. The germline V gene has CDR1 GEAIGNYY and CDR2 EKD. V was pared by 4 bases and J by 3 bases, with 7 bases of the junction left unmatched. The CDR3 is 14 amino acids. CDR3 bases: TGTGCCTGTGAATCCCTGGGGGTCCCCGATAAACTCATCTTT. Amino acids: CACESLGVPDKLIF.

As to this clone: A far larger clone lies a single base away; this is likely a read error. Within the sample, other DNA sequences also encode this same CDR3. This chain joins TRDV2 and TRDJ1; 9 positions match TRDD3. The CDR3 is 18 residues long. The ends lost 0 bases at V and 0 bases at J; junction bases unmatched: 10. In germline, CDR1 is GEAIGNYY, CDR2 EKD. The CDR3 here is CACDTVTGGPSDTDKLIF. DNA of the CDR3: TGTGCCTGTGACACCGTTACTGGGGGACCTAGTGACACCGATAAACTCATCTTT.

A word on this clone: The protein given by TCRdb reflects a much larger clone and differs at residues 18 and 21 from this DNA's translation, likely from a read error; the protein shown is the DNA's translation. This sequence joins TRDV2 and TRDJ3; no firm D call. The CDR3 consists of 23 residues. The germline V gene encodes CDR1 GEAIGNYY and CDR2 EKD. The CDR3 nucleotides read TGTGCCTGTGACACCGTCCGACGGTCCGCTGGAGTCGGGTATCTCCGGGACAACCGACAGCTGTTTTTC. It is translated as CACDTVRRSAGVGYLRDNRQLFF.

In regard to this clone: A read error is likely here: a far larger clone is one base away. The chain carries TRDV2 and TRDJ1; TRDD3 is a possible D gene (6 bases). Germline values: CDR1 GEAIGNYY, CDR2 EKD. The CDR3 runs to 16 residues. CDR3 nucleotide sequence: TGTGCCTGTGGCACCGTTGGGGATGTCAGGACCGATAAACTCATCTTT. As protein: CACGTVGDVRTDKLIF.

This clone was detected a few times. This sequence is one base from a far larger clone and is likely a read error. The sample has other DNA sequences that encode this CDR3 too. The CDR3 DNA is TGTGCCTGCGACACACTGGGGGATACAGCACAACTCTTCTTT. Encoded protein: CACDTLGDTAQLFF. This sequence joins TRDV2 and TRDJ2; TRDD3 aligns across 10 bases. CDR1 and CDR2 from the germline V gene are GEAIGNYY and EKD. This CDR3 comprises 14 residues.

In regard to this clone: For this DNA, TCRdb reports the protein of a much larger clone, which diverges at residue 4, most likely from a read error; the protein presented here is translated directly from the DNA. The rearrangement uses TRDV2 and TRDJ3; 13 positions agree with TRDD3. Trimming at V came to 6 bases and at J to 2 bases, leaving 15 bases not matched to a gene. This CDR3 spans 21 amino acids. Per the germline V gene, CDR1 is GEAIGNYY and CDR2 is EKD. The CDR3 spells CACFSMGTGGYGPWDTRQMFF. The DNA for the CDR3 is TGTGCCTGTTTCTCGATGGGTACTGGGGGATACGGACCCTGGGACACCCGACAGATGTTTTTC.

Concerning this clone itself: This DNA translates differently at residue 4 from the TCRdb protein, which is that of a much larger clone; a read error is likely, and the protein shown is the DNA's own translation. The chain joins TRDV2 to TRDJ1; 7 bases fit TRDD3. Germline loops: CDR1 GEAIGNYY, CDR2 EKD. This CDR3 is 16 amino acids long. CDR3 DNA sequence: TGTGCCTGTGCCACCCTGGGGGGCATAGAAGCCGATAAACTCATCTTT. This codes for CACATLGGIEADKLIF.

In the case of this clone: TCRdb's protein, taken from a much larger clone, differs from this DNA's translation at residue 5, likely owing to a read error; the protein displayed comes from the DNA. The CDR3 DNA reads as TGTGCCTGTGACTACCTACTGGGGGATTCCCAGTACACCGATAAACTCATCTTT. Its translation: CACDYLLGDSQYTDKLIF. The rearrangement joins TRDV2 to TRDJ1; 10 nucleotides line up with TRDD3. With V trimmed by 3 bases and J by 0 bases, 12 bases remained unmatched. The CDR3 is 18 residues long. Germline V gene lookup returns CDR1 GEAIGNYY and CDR2 EKD.

The chain has TRDV2 and TRDJ1, with D tentatively TRDD3 (5 bases). The CDR3 runs to 15 residues. The germline gives CDR1 GEAIGNYY, CDR2 EKD. V lost 1 base to trimming and J lost 0 bases, with 11 bases between them. The CDR3 DNA reads TGTGCCTGTGACACTGTGGGGACCTACACCGATAAACTCATCTTT. As protein: CACDTVGTYTDKLIF.